This T cell receptor beta chain was retrieved from a study of blood T cells in healthy people across ages. Combining a sample-barcoded 5' primer with a J-beta primer mix, a second PCR ran for about 6 to 12 cycles. Each sample yielded at least 2.5 million CDR3-containing paired-end reads. TCRdb passed the 5' RACE reads through MiXCR, listing each CDR3 protein once. The table lists around 1.7 million distinct CDR3 sequences, approximately 28% of them singletons. This clonotype came up a few times. The receptor comes from a woman aged 30 to 39 in good health. The material sequenced was blood.

This CDR3 is CASSPTGLYNEQFF. The CDR3 nucleotides read TGTGCCAGCTCGCCGACAGGACTCTACAATGAGCAGTTCTTC. The genes are TRBV18 and TRBJ2-1; a possible D gene is TRBD1 (6 bases). Looked up from germline, CDR1 is KGHSH and CDR2 is LQKENI. CDR3 length equals 14 residues. V lost 6 bases, J lost 3 bases, and 12 bases lay in between.